One and the same sample provided the 9 T cell receptor beta chains below, sequenced in a study of CD8+CD57+ T cells in acquired aplastic anemia (dated by TCRdb to 2016 to 2018). Sequencing was carried out with an Illumina HiSeq 2000. TCR beta VDJ combination and CDR3 sequence profiling used genomic DNA as the template. TCRdb reanalyzed the raw reads on its own, using fastp at Q25 for trimming and MiXCR for clone calling, and kept in-frame beta chains. Entries that share a CDR3 protein sequence are merged under the most common genes and DNA. Present in this sample are some 290,000 distinct CDR3 sequences, around 60% of which were seen just once. The ten largest clones take up 7% to 9% of the sample. Sequenced input: sorted CD4+, CD8+, or CD8+CD57+ T cells (not recorded which) from PBMCs. These receptors came from a human donor with severe aplastic anemia or a healthy control (not recorded which).

The rearrangement links TRBV20-1 to TRBJ2-3; no reliable D call. CDR3 length: 13 residues. Trimming took off 6 bases at V and 2 bases at J, with 12 bases between the two ends. Per the germline V gene, CDR1 is DFQATT and CDR2 is SNEGSKA (reference sequence). The CDR3 protein is CSAAGQDTDTQYF. The CDR3 coding sequence is TGCAGTGCGGCTGGGCAGGACACAGATACGCAGTATTTT.

Concerning this clonotype: Because the CDR3 is missing its conserved closing phenylalanine or tryptophan, this is likely a read error. The chain is built from TRBV19 and TRBJ1-1, with D unresolved. Trimming stripped 3 bases from V and 7 bases from J, with 18 bases between. Germline V CDR1 and CDR2: LNHDA, SQIVND (reference sequence). There are 15 residues in the CDR3. This CDR3 is CASSMELGRKNEAFL. CDR3 DNA: TGTGCCAGTAGTATGGAGTTAGGACGGAAGAATGAAGCTTTCCTT.

This chain connects TRBV11-2 to TRBJ1-1, with 7 positions matching TRBD1. Germline CDR1 reads SGHAT; CDR2 reads FQNNGV. J was trimmed by 4 bases and V by 0 bases; bases with no gene match: 8. The CDR3 covers 16 residues. CDR3 nucleotide sequence: TGTGCCAGCAGCTTAGATAGGTGGTCAGGGGGCACTGAAGCTTTCTTT. It encodes CASSLDRWSGGTEAFF.

The sample holds one count of this clonotype. V and J are TRBV20-1 and TRBJ1-4; D ambiguous. V was shortened by 3 bases and J by 8 bases, with 19 bases between the two germline ends. The CDR3 is 15 residues long. Per the germline V gene, CDR1 is DFQATT and CDR2 is SNEGSKA (reference sequence). The CDR3 loop is CSASTPGDQEEKLFF. In DNA form, the CDR3 reads TGCAGTGCTAGCACCCCGGGAGACCAGGAGGAAAAACTGTTTTTT.

This clonotype was detected ten times or more. V gene TRBV15 combines with J gene TRBJ1-2; TRBD1 might be the D (5 bases). CDR3 size: 16 residues. V lost 4 bases and J lost 8, with 23 bases in between. Germline loops: CDR1 LNHNV, CDR2 YYDKDF (reference sequence). Here the CDR3 DNA reads TGTGCCACCAGCACCCCAAGCAGGGTTAGAGGTGTCGGCTACACCTTC. Translated: CATSTPSRVRGVGYTF.

The table lists this clonotype with many counts. The J gene is TRBJ1-2, the V gene TRBV7-8; 9 bases line up with TRBD1. J was trimmed by 4 bases and V by 1 base; bases with no gene match: 4. This CDR3 has 15 amino acids. Looked up from germline, CDR1 is SGHVS and CDR2 is FQNEAQ. The CDR3, as DNA: TGTGCCAGCAGCTTAGGGACGGGACAGGGCTATGGCTACACCTTC. This sequence encodes CASSLGTGQGYGYTF.

This clonotype was recorded once. The chain is built from TRBV10-1 and TRBJ1-1; D is unresolved. The V and J ends lost 7 bases and 10 bases respectively, with 25 bases between them. CDR1 is WNHNN, CDR2 SYGVQD, per germline (reference sequence). The CDR3 totals 15 residues. The CDR3 nucleotides are TGCGCCAGCAAGAGCCACCGGGCCGCGGAACTTGGAGCTTTCTTT. Its protein is CASKSHRAAELGAFF.

The rearrangement uses TRBV20-1 and TRBJ2-3; 8 bases map to TRBD1. V shed 1 base, J shed 3 bases, and the junction held 6 bases outside the gene matches. In germline, CDR1 is DFQATT, CDR2 SNEGSKA (reference sequence). The CDR3 consists of 15 residues. The DNA of the CDR3 is TGCAGTGCTAGAGTGCCCAGGGGGCGTACAGATACGCAGTATTTT. This gives the protein CSARVPRGRTDTQYF.

A single count supports this clonotype. The chain employs TRBV20-1 and TRBJ2-3; 15 nucleotides agree with TRBD2. V lost 5 bases and J lost 8; bases outside the gene matches: 11. CDR3 length equals 16 residues. Germline V lookup: CDR1 DFQATT, CDR2 SNEGSKA (reference sequence). CDR3 loop: CSAEGTGLAGGATQYF. CDR3 DNA: TGCAGTGCTGAGGGGACGGGACTAGCGGGGGGTGCTACGCAGTATTTT.